This TCR beta chain stems from a study of T cells in Graves' hyperthyroidism and ophthalmopathy. Study at large: The blood sample was taken at first diagnosis, before treatment began.

No progression to ophthalmopathy during 18 months of follow-up defined stable disease. Hyperthyroidism in the patients, aged 18 to 65, was newly diagnosed and under 2 months in duration. The study excluded patients with uncontrolled infection, other autoimmune disease, pregnancy or lactation. CDR3 length: 13 amino acids. V lost 7 bases and J lost 4; bases outside the gene matches: 5. The germline gives CDR1 SGDLS, CDR2 YYNGEE. The source material, RNA transcripts, was used to amplify TCR beta CDR3 regions. During a first-round RT-PCR of the TCR CDR3, the HTBI primer set was used. MiXCR, run by TCRdb on the multiplex PCR reads, gives a single entry per CDR3 protein. The profile shows around 580,000 distinct CDR3 sequences, over 15% of them singletons. This clonotype was counted a few times.

This TCR was recovered from a woman between 18 and 30 years old with Graves' hyperthyroidism. Specimen: blood. The J gene is TRBJ1-3, the V gene TRBV9; TRBD1 matches at 7 bases. The CDR3 reads CASVQGTGNTIYF. Here the CDR3 DNA reads TGTGCCAGCGTACAGGGGACGGGAAACACCATATATTTT.